This T cell receptor beta chain comes out of a study of OX40 agonist ivuxolimab in advanced cancers. Some clones are missing from TCRdb's copy, which holds only in-frame ones; the method was immunoSEQ multiplex PCR. Among some 74,000 clones listed, about 91% were seen once. About this clone: Its antigen is currently unknown.

Germline CDR1 MDHEN, CDR2 SYDVKM. J was trimmed by 7 bases and V by 6 bases; bases with no gene match: 12. The CDR3 has 15 amino acids. Study-level points and caveats: CD4+ T cells averaged fewer expanded clones than CD8+ T cells.

The chain has TRBV28 and TRBJ2-7, with 10 bases aligning to TRBD2. The specimen was CD4+ or CD8+ T cells sorted from blood, collected in a trial of the OX40 agonist ivuxolimab. This TCR was recovered from an adult with an advanced solid tumor such as melanoma, head and neck, liver or kidney cancer. The CDR3 DNA is TGTGCCAGCAGCTCTAGCGGGAGAGGCGCGGGGGAGCAGTACTTC. Translation: CASSSSGRGAGEQYF.